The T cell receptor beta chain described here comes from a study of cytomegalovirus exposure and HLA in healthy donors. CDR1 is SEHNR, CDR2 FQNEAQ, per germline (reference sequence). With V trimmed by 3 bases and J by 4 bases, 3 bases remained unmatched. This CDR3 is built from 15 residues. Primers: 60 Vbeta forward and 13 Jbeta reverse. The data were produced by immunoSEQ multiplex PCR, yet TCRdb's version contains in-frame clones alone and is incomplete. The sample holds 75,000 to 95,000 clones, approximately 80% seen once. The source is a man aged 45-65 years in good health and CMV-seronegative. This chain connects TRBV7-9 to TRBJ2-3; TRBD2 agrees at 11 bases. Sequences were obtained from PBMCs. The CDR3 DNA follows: TGTGCCAGCAGCTTTAGCGGGGGGGCCCCAGATACGCAGTATTTT. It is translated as CASSFSGGAPDTQYF.